This entry features one T cell receptor beta chain sequence. The record originates from a study of control samples from healthy donors and cancer patients. J gave up 3 bases and V 3 bases, and 5 bases lay outside the gene matches. Germline values: CDR1 KGHSH, CDR2 LQKENI. CDR3 length: 16 residues. Sequencing was performed with immunoSEQ multiplex PCR; in TCRdb, only in-frame clones are kept and a portion is missing. The sample lists roughly 160,000 clones, 95% to 96% occurring once. The sequenced sample consisted of blood. This clonotype was obtained from a woman in her twenties or thirties in good health. The chain carries TRBV18 and TRBJ2-2; TRBD1 agrees at 9 bases. CDR3 in amino acids: CASSPFRTGDTGELFF. In DNA form, the CDR3 reads TGTGCCAGCTCACCCTTTAGGACAGGGGACACCGGGGAGCTGTTTTTT.